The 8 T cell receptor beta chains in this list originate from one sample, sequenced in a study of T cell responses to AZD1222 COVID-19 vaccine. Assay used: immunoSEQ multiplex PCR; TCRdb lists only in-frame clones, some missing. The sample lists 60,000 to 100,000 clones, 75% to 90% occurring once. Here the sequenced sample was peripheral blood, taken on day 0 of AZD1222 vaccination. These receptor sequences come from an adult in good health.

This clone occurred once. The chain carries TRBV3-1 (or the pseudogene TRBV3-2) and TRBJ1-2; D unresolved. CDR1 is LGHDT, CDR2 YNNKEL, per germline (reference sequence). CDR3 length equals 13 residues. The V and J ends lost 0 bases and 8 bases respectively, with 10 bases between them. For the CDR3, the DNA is TGTGCCAGCAGCCAAGAGGCATTTCAAGGCTACACCTTC. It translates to CASSQEAFQGYTF.

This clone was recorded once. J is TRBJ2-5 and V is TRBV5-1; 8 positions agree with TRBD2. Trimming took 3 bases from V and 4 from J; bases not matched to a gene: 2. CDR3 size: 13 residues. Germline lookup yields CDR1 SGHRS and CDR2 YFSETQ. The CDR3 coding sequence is TGCGCCAGCAGCTCGGGGACTAGAGAGACCCAGTACTTC. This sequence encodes CASSSGTRETQYF.

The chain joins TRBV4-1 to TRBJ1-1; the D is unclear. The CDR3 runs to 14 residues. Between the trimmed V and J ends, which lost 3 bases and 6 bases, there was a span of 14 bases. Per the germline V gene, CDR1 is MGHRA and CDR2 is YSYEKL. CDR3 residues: CASSHLGPGAEAFF. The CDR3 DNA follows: TGCGCCAGCAGCCACCTCGGGCCCGGCGCTGAAGCTTTCTTT.

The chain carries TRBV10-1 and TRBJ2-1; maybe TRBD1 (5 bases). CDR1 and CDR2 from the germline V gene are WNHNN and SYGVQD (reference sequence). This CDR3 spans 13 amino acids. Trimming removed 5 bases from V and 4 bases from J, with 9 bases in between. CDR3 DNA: TGCGCCAGCAGTCTTGACAGTTACAATGAGCAGTTCTTC. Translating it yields CASSLDSYNEQFF.

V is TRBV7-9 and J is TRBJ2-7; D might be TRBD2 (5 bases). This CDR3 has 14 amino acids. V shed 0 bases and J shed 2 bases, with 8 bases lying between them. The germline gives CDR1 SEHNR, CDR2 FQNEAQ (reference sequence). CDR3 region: CASSLAGSAYEQYF. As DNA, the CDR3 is TGTGCCAGCAGCTTAGCAGGGAGCGCCTACGAGCAGTACTTC. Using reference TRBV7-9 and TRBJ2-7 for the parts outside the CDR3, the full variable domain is DTGVSQNPRHKITKRGQNVTFRCDPISEHNRLYWYRQTLGQGPEFLTYFQNEAQLEKSRLLSDRFSAERPKGSFSTLEIQRTEQGDSAMYLCASSLAGSAYEQYFGPGTRLTVT.

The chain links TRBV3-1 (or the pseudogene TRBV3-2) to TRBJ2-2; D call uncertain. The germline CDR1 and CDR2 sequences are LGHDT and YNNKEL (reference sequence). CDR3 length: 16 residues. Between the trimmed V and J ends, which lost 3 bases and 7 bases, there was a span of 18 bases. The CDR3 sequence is CASSHRALRNLGELFF. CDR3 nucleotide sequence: TGTGCCAGCAGCCACCGGGCCTTAAGAAATCTCGGGGAGCTGTTTTTT.

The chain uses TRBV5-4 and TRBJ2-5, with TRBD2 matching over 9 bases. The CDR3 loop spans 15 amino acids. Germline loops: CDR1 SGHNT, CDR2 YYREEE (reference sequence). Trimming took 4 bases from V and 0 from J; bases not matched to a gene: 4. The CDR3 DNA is TGTGCCAGCAGCGGACGACTAGCGGACCAAGAGACCCAGTACTTC. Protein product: CASSGRLADQETQYF.

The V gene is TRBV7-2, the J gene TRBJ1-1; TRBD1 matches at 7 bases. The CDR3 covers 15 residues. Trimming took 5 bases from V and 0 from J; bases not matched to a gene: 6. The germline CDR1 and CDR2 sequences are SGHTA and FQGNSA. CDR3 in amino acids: CASSPEGALNTEAFF. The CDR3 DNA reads TGTGCCAGCAGCCCCGAGGGGGCACTGAACACTGAAGCTTTCTTT. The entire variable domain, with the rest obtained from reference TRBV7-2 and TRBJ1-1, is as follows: GAGVSQSPSNKVTEKGKDVELRCDPISGHTALYWYRQSLGQGLEFLIYFQGNSAPDKSGLPSDRFSAERTGGSVSTLTIQRTQQEDSAVYLCASSPEGALNTEAFFGQGTRLTVV.